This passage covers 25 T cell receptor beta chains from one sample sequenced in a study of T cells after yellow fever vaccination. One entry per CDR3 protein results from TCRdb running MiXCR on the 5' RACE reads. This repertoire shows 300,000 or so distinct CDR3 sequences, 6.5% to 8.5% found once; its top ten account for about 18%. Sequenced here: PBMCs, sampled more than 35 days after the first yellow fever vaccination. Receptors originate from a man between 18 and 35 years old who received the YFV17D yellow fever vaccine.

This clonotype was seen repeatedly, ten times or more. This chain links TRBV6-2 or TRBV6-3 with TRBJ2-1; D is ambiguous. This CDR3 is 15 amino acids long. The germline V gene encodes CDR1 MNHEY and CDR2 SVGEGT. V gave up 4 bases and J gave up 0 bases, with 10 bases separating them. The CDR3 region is CASSLRTSSYNEQFF. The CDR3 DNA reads TGTGCCAGCAGTTTAAGAACCAGCTCCTACAATGAGCAGTTCTTC.

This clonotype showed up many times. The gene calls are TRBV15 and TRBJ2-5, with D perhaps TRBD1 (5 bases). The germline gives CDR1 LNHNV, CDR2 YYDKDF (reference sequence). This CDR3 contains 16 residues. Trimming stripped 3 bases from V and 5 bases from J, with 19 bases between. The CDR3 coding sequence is TGTGCCACCAGCAGGGACGGACCGTGGAAGGGGGAGACCCAGTACTTC. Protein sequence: CATSRDGPWKGETQYF.

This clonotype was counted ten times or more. Here the CDR3 reads CASSLPPDTQYF. CDR3 DNA sequence: TGTGCCAGCAGTTTACCACCAGATACGCAGTATTTT. This rearrangement joins TRBV12-3 or TRBV12-4 to TRBJ2-3; D call uncertain. The CDR3 runs 12 residues. V dropped 2 bases and J dropped 4 bases, with 4 bases sitting between them.

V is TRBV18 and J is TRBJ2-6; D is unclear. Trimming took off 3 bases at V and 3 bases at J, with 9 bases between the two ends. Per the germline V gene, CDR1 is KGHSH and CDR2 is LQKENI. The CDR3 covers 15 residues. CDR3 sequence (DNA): TGTGCCAGCTCACCCCGGGCCAATGGGGCCAACGTCCTGACTTTC. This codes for CASSPRANGANVLTF.

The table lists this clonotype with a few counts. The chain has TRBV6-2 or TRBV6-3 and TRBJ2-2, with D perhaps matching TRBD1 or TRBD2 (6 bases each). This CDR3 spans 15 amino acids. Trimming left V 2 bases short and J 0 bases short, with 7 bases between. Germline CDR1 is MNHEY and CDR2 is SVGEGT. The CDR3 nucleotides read TGTGCCAGCAGTTACAGGGGGGCGAACACCGGGGAGCTGTTTTTT. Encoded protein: CASSYRGANTGELFF.

DNA for the CDR3: TGTGCCAGCAGCCAAGCAACTAGCGGGGGGGTGTACAATGAGCAGTTCTTC. Its protein is CASSQATSGGVYNEQFF. The J gene is TRBJ2-1, the V gene TRBV14; the match to TRBD2 covers 13 bases. The CDR3 runs 17 residues. The V gene's germline CDR1 is SGHDN and CDR2 FVKESK. Unmatched junction bases numbered 4, after V lost 1 base and J lost 4 bases.

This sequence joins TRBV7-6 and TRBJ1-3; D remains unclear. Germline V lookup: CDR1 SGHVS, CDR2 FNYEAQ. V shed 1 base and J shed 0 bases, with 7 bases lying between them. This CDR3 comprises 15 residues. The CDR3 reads CASSLDGSSGNTIYF. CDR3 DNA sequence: TGTGCCAGCAGCTTAGACGGGAGCTCTGGAAACACCATATATTTT.

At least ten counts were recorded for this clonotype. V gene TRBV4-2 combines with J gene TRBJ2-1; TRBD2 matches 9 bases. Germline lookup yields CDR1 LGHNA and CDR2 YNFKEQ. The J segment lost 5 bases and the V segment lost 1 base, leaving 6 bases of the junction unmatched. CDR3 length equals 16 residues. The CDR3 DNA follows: TGTGCCAGCAGCCAAGTCCGCAGCGGGGGGCACAATGAGCAGTTCTTC. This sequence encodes CASSQVRSGGHNEQFF.

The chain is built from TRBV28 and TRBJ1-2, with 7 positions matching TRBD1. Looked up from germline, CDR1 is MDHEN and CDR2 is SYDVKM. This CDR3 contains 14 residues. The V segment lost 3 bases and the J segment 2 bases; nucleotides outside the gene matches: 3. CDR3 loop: CASSLWDSNYGYTF. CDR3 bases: TGTGCCAGCAGTTTGTGGGACAGCAACTATGGCTACACCTTC.

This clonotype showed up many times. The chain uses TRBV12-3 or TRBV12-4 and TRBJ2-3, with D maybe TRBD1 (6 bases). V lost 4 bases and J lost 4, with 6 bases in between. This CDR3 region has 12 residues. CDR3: CASSWGPDTQYF. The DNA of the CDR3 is TGTGCCAGCAGTTGGGGGCCAGATACGCAGTATTTT.

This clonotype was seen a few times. CDR3 in DNA: TGTGCCAGCAGTTACTCGGCTGGAACTGGAAACACCATATATTTT. This codes for CASSYSAGTGNTIYF. V is TRBV6-5 and J is TRBJ1-3; the D is unclear. The CDR3 is 15 residues long. Germline CDR1 MNHEY, CDR2 SVGAGI. Between the trimmed V and J ends, which lost 0 bases and 2 bases, there was a span of 8 bases.

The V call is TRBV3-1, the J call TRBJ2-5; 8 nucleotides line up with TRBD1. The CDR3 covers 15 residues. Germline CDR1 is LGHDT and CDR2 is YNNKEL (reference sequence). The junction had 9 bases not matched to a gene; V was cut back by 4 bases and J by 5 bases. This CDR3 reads CASSRPGQGRETQYF. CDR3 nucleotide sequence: TGTGCCAGCAGCCGCCCTGGACAGGGCCGCGAGACCCAGTACTTC.

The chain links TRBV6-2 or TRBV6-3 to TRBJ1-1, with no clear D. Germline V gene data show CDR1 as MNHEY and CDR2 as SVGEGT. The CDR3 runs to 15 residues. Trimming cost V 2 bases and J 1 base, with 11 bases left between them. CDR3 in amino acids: CASSYRVRGNTEAFF. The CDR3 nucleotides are TGTGCCAGCAGTTACCGGGTCAGAGGGAACACTGAAGCTTTCTTT.

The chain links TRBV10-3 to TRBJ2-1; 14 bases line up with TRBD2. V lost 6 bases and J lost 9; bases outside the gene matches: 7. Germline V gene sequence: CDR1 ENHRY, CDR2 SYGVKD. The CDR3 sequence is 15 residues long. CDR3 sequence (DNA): TGTGCCATCAGCCCGACTAGCGGGGGGGCCGGTGAGCAGTTCTTC. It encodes CAISPTSGGAGEQFF.

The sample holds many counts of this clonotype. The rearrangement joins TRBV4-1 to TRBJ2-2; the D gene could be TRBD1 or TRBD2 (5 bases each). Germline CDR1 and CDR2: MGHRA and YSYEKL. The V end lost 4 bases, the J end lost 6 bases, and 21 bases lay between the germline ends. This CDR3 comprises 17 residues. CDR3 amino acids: CASSRAGAGKVAGELFF. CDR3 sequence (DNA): TGCGCCAGCAGCCGTGCCGGGGCAGGGAAGGTAGCCGGGGAGCTGTTTTTT.

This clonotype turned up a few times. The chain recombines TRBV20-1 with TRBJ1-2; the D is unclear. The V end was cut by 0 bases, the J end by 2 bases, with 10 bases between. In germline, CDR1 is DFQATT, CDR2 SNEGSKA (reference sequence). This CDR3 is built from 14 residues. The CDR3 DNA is TGCAGTGCTAGAGAAGAGAAACTGAACTATGGCTACACCTTC. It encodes CSAREEKLNYGYTF.

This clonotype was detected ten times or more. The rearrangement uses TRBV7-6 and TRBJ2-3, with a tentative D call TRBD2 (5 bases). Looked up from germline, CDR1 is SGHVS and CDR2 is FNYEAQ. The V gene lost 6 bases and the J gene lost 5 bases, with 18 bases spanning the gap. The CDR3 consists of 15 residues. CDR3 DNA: TGTGCCAGCAGTCCCACTAGGGCCTCAGGAGATACGCAGTATTTT. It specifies CASSPTRASGDTQYF. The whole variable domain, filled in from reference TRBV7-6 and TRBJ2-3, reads GAGVSQSPRYKVTKRGQDVALRCDPISGHVSLYWYRQALGQGPEFLTYFNYEAQQDKSGLPNDRFSAERPEGSISTLTIQRTEQRDSAMYRCASSPTRASGDTQYFGPGTRLTVL.

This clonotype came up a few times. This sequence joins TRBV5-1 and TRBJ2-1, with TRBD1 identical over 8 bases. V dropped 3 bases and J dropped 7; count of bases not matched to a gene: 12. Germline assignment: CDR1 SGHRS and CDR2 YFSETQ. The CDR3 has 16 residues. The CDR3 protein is CASSSYRGSRGNEQFF. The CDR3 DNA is TGCGCCAGCAGCTCATACAGGGGGAGTCGGGGGAATGAGCAGTTCTTC. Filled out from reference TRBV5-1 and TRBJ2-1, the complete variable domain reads KAGVTQTPRYLIKTRGQQVTLSCSPISGHRSVSWYQQTPGQGLQFLFEYFSETQRNKGNFPGRFSGRQFSNSRSEMNVSTLELGDSALYLCASSSYRGSRGNEQFFGPGTRLTVL.

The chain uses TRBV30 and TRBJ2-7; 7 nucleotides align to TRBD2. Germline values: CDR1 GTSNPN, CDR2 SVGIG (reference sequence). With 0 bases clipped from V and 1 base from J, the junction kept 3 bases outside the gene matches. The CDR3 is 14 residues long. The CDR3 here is CAWSVLAGSYEQYF. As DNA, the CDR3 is TGTGCCTGGAGTGTCTTAGCGGGTTCCTACGAGCAGTACTTC.

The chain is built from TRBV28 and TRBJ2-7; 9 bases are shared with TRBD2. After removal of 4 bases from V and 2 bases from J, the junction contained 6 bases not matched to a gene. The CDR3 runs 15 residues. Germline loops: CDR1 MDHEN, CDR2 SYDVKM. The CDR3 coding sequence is TGTGCCAGCAGTTACGGACTAGCGAGTCCCTACGAGCAGTACGTC. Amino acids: CASSYGLASPYEQYV.

CDR3 DNA: TGTGCCAGCAGTGCCGGGACAGCCCTCTACGAGCAGTACGTC. Its translation: CASSAGTALYEQYV. The chain has TRBV28 and TRBJ2-7; 7 bases map to TRBD1. There are 14 residues in the CDR3. Germline values: CDR1 MDHEN, CDR2 SYDVKM. V trimming: 5 bases; J trimming: 3 bases; junction bases outside the gene matches: 7.

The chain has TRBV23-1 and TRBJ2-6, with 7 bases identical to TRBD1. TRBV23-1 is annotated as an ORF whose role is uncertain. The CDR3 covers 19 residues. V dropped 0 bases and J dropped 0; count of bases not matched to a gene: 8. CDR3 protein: CASSQSYWTGLSGANVLTF. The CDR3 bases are TGCGCCAGCAGTCAATCTTACTGGACAGGTCTCTCTGGGGCCAACGTCCTGACTTTC.

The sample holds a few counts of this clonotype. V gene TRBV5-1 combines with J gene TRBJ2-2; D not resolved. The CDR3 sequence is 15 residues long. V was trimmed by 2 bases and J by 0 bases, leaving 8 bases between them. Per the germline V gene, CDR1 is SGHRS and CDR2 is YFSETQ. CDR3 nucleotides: TGCGCCAGCAGCTTCCGCCGACCGAACACCGGGGAGCTGTTTTTT. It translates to CASSFRRPNTGELFF.

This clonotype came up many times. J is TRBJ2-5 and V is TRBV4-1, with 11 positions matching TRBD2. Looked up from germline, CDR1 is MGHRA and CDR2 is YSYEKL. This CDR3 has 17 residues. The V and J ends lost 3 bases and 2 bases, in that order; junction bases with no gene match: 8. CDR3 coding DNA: TGCGCCAGCAGCCAGCCCCCGGGACTAGCGGCGCAAGAGACCCAGTACTTC. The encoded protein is CASSQPPGLAAQETQYF.

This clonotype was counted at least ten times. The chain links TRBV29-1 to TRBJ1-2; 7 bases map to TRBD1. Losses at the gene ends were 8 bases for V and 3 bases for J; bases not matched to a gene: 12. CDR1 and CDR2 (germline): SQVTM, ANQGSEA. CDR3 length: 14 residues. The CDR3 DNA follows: TGCAGCACACATGGGGCAGGGGGATACTATGGCTACACCTTC. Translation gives CSTHGAGGYYGYTF.